Listed below are T cell receptor beta chains from one sample, sequenced in a study of blood T cell repertoires in COVID-19. Clones were read by immunoSEQ multiplex PCR, and TCRdb kept only the in-frame ones, dropping some. The sample contains about 390,000 clones, roughly 86% of which appear only once. Sample: peripheral blood. These receptors all come from an older woman with COVID-19, enrolled during active disease. The CDR3 runs from the conserved cysteine through the conserved F or W. The D gene is left open where the match is weak. Rows may omit the clone size; those that give it use once, few, many or a size class.

TRBJ1-1 | - | few | TRBV28 | CASSLGQLKAFF | TGTGCCAGCAGTCTCGGACAGCTTAAAGCTTTCTTT
TRBJ2-3 | - | - | TRBV24-1 | CATSDISTDTQYF | TGTGCCACCAGTGATATCTCCACAGATACGCAGTATTTT
TRBJ1-5 | - | - | TRBV10-3 | CAISESRGQPQHF | TGTGCCATCAGTGAGTCACGGGGGCAGCCCCAGCATTTT
TRBJ1-6 | - | - | TRBV2 | CASSEAARVDNSPLHF | TGTGCCAGCAGTGAAGCGGCCAGGGTAGATAATTCACCCCTCCACTTT
TRBJ1-5 | - | few | TRBV2 | CASSPPGGDQPQHF | TGTGCCAGCAGTCCACCAGGAGGGGACCAGCCCCAGCATTTT
TRBJ2-3 | - | - | TRBV15 | CATSRDGQSTDTQYF | TGTGCCACCAGCAGAGATGGGCAGAGCACAGATACGCAGTATTTT
TRBJ2-3 | - | - | TRBV18 | CASSPQLGSTDTQYF | TGTGCCAGCTCACCCCAACTAGGAAGCACAGATACGCAGTATTTT
TRBJ1-2 | TRBD1 | few | TRBV7-3 | CASSVTGGADGYTF | TGTGCCAGCAGCGTGACAGGGGGCGCAGATGGCTACACCTTC
TRBJ2-2 | - | - | TRBV19 | CASSIDRQVGTGELFF | TGTGCCAGTAGTATAGATCGGCAGGTGGGCACCGGGGAGCTGTTTTTT
TRBJ1-5 | TRBD1 | - | TRBV7-8 | CASSLAGGRNQPQHF | TGTGCCAGCAGCTTAGCAGGGGGCCGCAATCAGCCCCAGCATTTT
TRBJ2-7 | TRBD2 | many | TRBV28 | CASSSLRDYSYEQYF | TGTGCCAGCAGTTCCCTCCGGGACTACTCCTACGAGCAGTACTTC
TRBJ1-3 | - | - | TRBV2 | CASSLVGNTIYF | TGTGCCAGCAGCCTTGTGGGAAACACCATATATTTT
TRBJ2-7 | TRBD1 | - | TRBV15 | CATRGDSLHEQYF | TGTGCCACCAGAGGGGACAGTCTCCACGAGCAGTACTTC
TRBJ1-2 | - | - | TRBV30 | CAWQTGLIYGYTF | TGTGCCTGGCAAACAGGGTTGATCTATGGCTACACCTTC
TRBJ2-2 | - | - | TRBV9 | CASSAIQGNTGELFF | TGTGCCAGCAGCGCCATACAGGGGAACACCGGGGAGCTGTTTTTT
TRBJ1-3 | - | - | TRBV9 | CASSVTDDRGNTIYF | TGTGCCAGCAGCGTAACCGACGACAGGGGAAACACCATATATTTT
TRBJ2-6 | - | - | TRBV21-1 | CASSPESRDRSSGANVLTF | TGTGCCAGCAGCCCCGAAAGCCGGGACAGAAGCTCTGGGGCCAACGTCCTGACTTTC
TRBJ2-5 | - | - | TRBV10-3 | CAISESGGIQETQYF | TGTGCCATCAGTGAGTCTGGAGGTATCCAAGAGACCCAGTACTTC
TRBJ2-1 | TRBD1 | - | TRBV4-2 | CASSKDPGQGAVEQFF | TGTGCCAGCAGCAAAGACCCGGGACAGGGGGCAGTGGAGCAGTTCTTC
TRBJ2-3 | - | - | TRBV7-2 | CASTRRQASPDTQYF | TGTGCCAGCACCAGACGACAGGCCTCGCCAGATACGCAGTATTTT
TRBJ2-7 | - | - | TRBV29-1 | CSVDQGAGSSSYEQYF | TGCAGCGTTGATCAAGGGGCGGGATCTAGCTCCTACGAGCAGTACTTC
TRBJ1-2 | TRBD1 | - | TRBV18 | CASSGQGAGYTF | TGTGCCAGCTCCGGACAGGGGGCTGGCTACACCTTC
TRBJ1-3 | - | once | TRBV4-2 | CASSPRSTGNTIYF | TGTGCCAGCAGCCCTAGGAGTACAGGAAACACCATATATTTT
TRBJ1-2 | TRBD1 | - | TRBV6-5 | CASRSDRGNYGYTF | TGTGCCAGCAGGTCGGACAGGGGGAACTATGGCTACACCTTC
TRBJ2-5 | TRBD2 | - | TRBV2 | CASSEDSGGALAQYF | TGTGCCAGCAGTGAGGATAGCGGGGGGGCCTTGGCCCAGTACTTC
TRBJ1-2 | - | - | TRBV5-1 | CASRETVYGYTF | TGCGCCAGCAGAGAGACAGTTTATGGCTACACCTTC
TRBJ2-1 | TRBD2 | once | TRBV3-1/TRBV3-2 | CASSQTSGGPFF | TGTGCCAGCAGCCAGACTAGCGGGGGACCATTCTTC
TRBJ1-3 | - | - | TRBV2 | CASRQVPDTIYF | TGTGCCAGCAGGCAGGTCCCGGACACCATATATTTT
TRBJ2-5 | - | once | TRBV9 | CASSVDIVGSGTQYF | TGTGCCAGCAGCGTAGATATTGTCGGCTCGGGGACCCAGTACTTC
TRBJ1-1 | - | - | TRBV15 | CATSRGSMNTEAFF | TGTGCCACCAGCAGAGGTAGTATGAACACTGAAGCTTTCTTT
TRBJ2-7 | - | - | TRBV29-1 | CSVFIDEQYF | TGCAGCGTGTTTATAGACGAGCAGTACTTC
TRBJ2-5 | - | - | TRBV5-5 | CASSHRVQETQYF | TGTGCCAGCAGCCACAGGGTCCAAGAGACCCAGTACTTC